The 10 T cell receptor beta chains below were found in one sample sequenced in a study of blood T cells in healthy people across ages. The second PCR ran roughly 7 to 11 cycles with a sample-barcoded 5' primer and J-beta primers. In TCRdb, the 5' RACE reads were re-called with MiXCR into one record per CDR3 protein. The sample lists approximately 670,000 distinct CDR3 sequences, around 38% occurring once. Sequencing was done on a sample of blood. These receptors were collected from a man at least 80 years old in good health.

The chain has TRBV29-1 and TRBJ1-2; D remains ambiguous. Germline lookup yields CDR1 SQVTM and CDR2 ANQGSEA. The germline V and J ends were trimmed by 4 bases and 4 bases, with 10 bases remaining between them. The CDR3 totals 12 residues. The CDR3 sequence is CSVGAGVYGYTF. DNA for the CDR3: TGCAGCGTTGGGGCAGGAGTCTATGGCTACACCTTC.

This clonotype was seen only a few times. The chain couples TRBV5-6 to TRBJ2-7, with D hard to call. The V gene lost 3 bases and the J gene lost 2 bases, with 9 bases spanning the gap. Germline V lookup: CDR1 SGHDT, CDR2 YYEEEE. The CDR3 spans 13 residues. CDR3 bases: TGTGCCAGCAGCTGGTCTAGTCCCTACGAGCAGTACTTC. Residues: CASSWSSPYEQYF.

The table lists this clonotype with a few counts. This chain joins TRBV7-2 and TRBJ2-2; a possible D gene is TRBD1 (5 bases). The germline CDR1 and CDR2 sequences are SGHTA and FQGNSA. The CDR3 contains 14 residues. V gave up 5 bases and J gave up 5 bases, with 12 bases separating them. In nucleotides, the CDR3 is TGTGCCAGCAGCCTGCGCAGGGTGACCGGGGAGCTGTTTTTT. Translated, it gives CASSLRRVTGELFF.

The chain employs TRBV10-3 and TRBJ2-7, with 11 bases aligning to TRBD1. With 5 bases clipped from V and 7 bases from J, the junction kept 7 bases outside the gene matches. There are 14 residues in the CDR3. Looked up from germline, CDR1 is ENHRY and CDR2 is SYGVKD. The CDR3 sequence: CAISMGQGDNEQYF. The CDR3 DNA sequence: TGTGCCATCAGTATGGGACAGGGGGACAATGAGCAGTACTTC.

Only a few counts were recorded for this clonotype. CDR3: CASSPYSQNTDTQYF. CDR3 DNA: TGTGCCAGCTCACCATACAGCCAGAACACAGATACGCAGTATTTT. The chain uses TRBV18 and TRBJ2-3; D is ambiguous. Germline V gives CDR1 KGHSH, CDR2 LQKENI. V was cut by 2 bases and J by 2 bases, with 11 bases left in between. CDR3 length: 15 amino acids.

This clonotype was counted a few times. This sequence joins TRBV10-3 and TRBJ1-1; no firm D call. Germline CDR1 ENHRY, CDR2 SYGVKD. V lost 3 bases and J lost 0, with 11 bases in between. CDR3 length equals 15 residues. DNA of the CDR3: TGTGCCATCAGTGATAGGGAAGGTATGAACACTGAAGCTTTCTTT. Translating it yields CAISDREGMNTEAFF.

This sequence joins TRBV2 and TRBJ2-1; D is unclear. The CDR3 sequence is 15 residues long. Germline V gives CDR1 SNHLY, CDR2 FYNNEI. V was trimmed by 2 bases and J by 5 bases, leaving 13 bases between them. The chain's CDR3 is CASSERVSGNNEQFF. CDR3 nucleotide sequence: TGTGCCAGCAGTGAAAGGGTTTCTGGAAACAATGAGCAGTTCTTC.

The chain employs TRBV6-1 and TRBJ1-4; D gene ambiguous. CDR1 is MNHNS, CDR2 SASEGT, per germline. V dropped 7 bases and J dropped 5 bases, with 23 bases sitting between them. The CDR3 contains 17 residues. The CDR3 reads CASIRAPGAPRNEKLFF. The CDR3, as DNA: TGTGCCAGCATAAGGGCCCCAGGTGCCCCACGGAATGAAAAACTGTTTTTT.

This clonotype was counted ten times or more. CDR3 sequence (DNA): TGTGCCAGCAGTTCGGGACTTCGAAATACCCTCTCCTACGAGCAGTACTTC. Amino acid sequence: CASSSGLRNTLSYEQYF. This chain joins TRBV27 and TRBJ2-7; a weak D match, TRBD2 (6 bases). This CDR3 has 17 residues. Trimming stripped 4 bases from V and 0 bases from J, with 19 bases between. From germline, CDR1 is MNHEY and CDR2 SMNVEV (reference sequence).

As to this clonotype: Relative to the germline gene, one junction end is altered; a read error may explain this. The chain uses TRBV5-5 and TRBJ1-1; D is unresolved. The V gene's germline CDR1 is SGHKS and CDR2 YYEKEE (reference sequence). CDR3 length equals 11 residues. CDR3: CASSENAEAFF. CDR3 nucleotide sequence: TGTGCCAGCAGCGAGAACGCTGAAGCTTTCTTT.